The rows below give T cell receptor beta chains drawn from one sample of a study of blood T cell repertoires in COVID-19. Clones were sequenced by immunoSEQ multiplex PCR, and TCRdb holds only the in-frame ones, with some missing. The data hold roughly 270,000 clones, with 75% to 85% observed a single time. Sequenced material: peripheral blood. The receptors shown here come from a man aged 50 to 60 with active or convalescent COVID-19. The CDR3 runs from the conserved cysteine through the conserved F or W. The D gene is left open where the match is weak. Some rows mark clone size as missing; the rest say once, few, many or name a class of expanded clone.

>TRBV5-5|TRBD1|TRBJ1-1|-
CASSFTGVTEAFF
TGTGCCAGCAGCTTTACAGGGGTCACTGAAGCTTTCTTT
>TRBV2|-|TRBJ2-1|-
CASSGSHSLNEQFF
TGTGCCAGCAGTGGTAGTCACAGCTTAAATGAGCAGTTCTTC
>TRBV12-2|-|TRBJ1-6|-
CASRFLPKTSSYNSPLHF
TGTGCAAGTCGCTTCCTACCCAAGACTAGCTCCTATAATTCACCCCTCCACTTT
>TRBV4-1|-|TRBJ1-1|few
CASSLGVGSGDTEAFF
TGCGCCAGCAGCCTCGGCGTTGGTTCGGGAGACACTGAAGCTTTCTTT
>TRBV27|TRBD1|TRBJ1-2|-
CASSATGVGYGYTF
TGTGCCAGCAGTGCTACAGGGGTAGGGTATGGCTACACCTTC
>TRBV9|-|TRBJ2-3|-
CASSVGSITTDTQYF
TGTGCCAGCAGCGTAGGGAGTATCACCACAGATACGCAGTATTTT
>TRBV9|-|TRBJ1-4|-
CASSVGGLVGEKLFF
TGTGCCAGCAGCGTGGGGGGACTAGTTGGTGAAAAACTGTTTTTT
>TRBV18|TRBD1|TRBJ1-1|-
CASSTGQGTEAFF
TGTGCCAGCTCAACGGGACAGGGGACTGAAGCTTTCTTT
>TRBV11-2|TRBD2|TRBJ2-7|-
CASSPLGGGYEQYF
TGTGCCAGCAGCCCCCTCGGGGGGGGTTACGAGCAGTACTTC
>TRBV18|-|TRBJ2-2|-
CASSLRYHFKANTGELFF
TGTGCCAGCTCACTGCGTTATCACTTCAAAGCGAACACCGGGGAGCTGTTTTTT
>TRBV20-1|-|TRBJ1-3|-
CSASPAGGNTIYF
TGCAGTGCTAGTCCCGCGGGTGGAAACACCATATATTTT
>TRBV27|TRBD2|TRBJ2-3|-
CASSRLAGATDTQYF
TGTGCCAGCAGCAGACTAGCGGGAGCCACAGATACGCAGTATTTT
>TRBV10-1|-|TRBJ2-1|-
CASSGGIGNEQFF
TGCGCCAGCTCAGGAGGGATTGGCAATGAGCAGTTCTTC
>TRBV5-1|TRBD2|TRBJ2-5|-
CASSLGSAGTGTQYF
TGCGCCAGCAGCCTCGGGTCAGCGGGAACGGGGACCCAGTACTTC
>TRBV7-9|-|TRBJ1-5|-
CASSRQPPPVVQPQHF
TGTGCCAGCTCCAGACAGCCACCCCCGGTTGTTCAGCCCCAGCATTTT
>TRBV11-2|TRBD2|TRBJ2-1|-
CASSFSSGSYYNEQFF
TGTGCCAGCAGCTTTTCTAGCGGGAGTTATTACAATGAGCAGTTCTTC